The next 28 T cell receptor beta chains were all read from a single sample in a study of blood T cell repertoires in COVID-19. This table comes from immunoSEQ multiplex PCR, and its TCRdb copy is limited to in-frame clones, with some not included. This table holds 100,000 or so clones, roughly nine tenths found once. Sequenced material: peripheral blood. Receptors originate from a woman aged 45 to 65 with COVID-19, enrolled during active disease.

This sequence joins TRBV10-3 and TRBJ2-1; TRBD1 agrees at 12 bases. CDR3 length equals 17 residues. Germline V gene data show CDR1 as ENHRY and CDR2 as SYGVKD. V lost 4 bases, J lost 6 bases, and 10 bases stayed unmatched. Here the CDR3 DNA reads TGTGCCATCAGTGGAAGTAGTGGGACAGGGGGCATCAATGAGCAGTTCTTC. This codes for CAISGSSGTGGINEQFF.

This chain's CDR3 is CASSRALGLAGVDTQYF. Written as DNA, the CDR3 is TGTGCCAGCAGTCGAGCACTGGGACTAGCGGGGGTGGATACGCAGTATTTT. The chain uses TRBV6-6 and TRBJ2-3, with 14 bases fitting TRBD2. V was pared by 5 bases and J by 6 bases, with 10 bases of the junction left unmatched. This CDR3 comprises 17 residues. Germline V lookup: CDR1 MNHNY, CDR2 SVGAGI (reference sequence).

The gene calls are TRBV9 and TRBJ2-5, with D hard to call. Deletions cut 0 bases from V and 2 bases from J, with 14 bases between. CDR1 and CDR2 (germline): SGDLS, YYNGEE. This CDR3 spans 16 amino acids. CDR3 region: CASSVEVVGEQETQYF. In DNA, the CDR3 is TGTGCCAGCAGCGTAGAGGTGGTCGGAGAACAAGAGACCCAGTACTTC.

The rearrangement links TRBV11-2 to TRBJ2-7; 7 bases are shared with TRBD1. The CDR3 consists of 14 residues. V gave up 2 bases and J gave up 4 bases; unmatched junction bases: 5. From germline, CDR1 is SGHAT and CDR2 FQNNGV. Here the CDR3 reads CASSLTGVRYEQYF. CDR3 sequence (DNA): TGTGCCAGCAGCTTAACAGGGGTTCGATACGAGCAGTACTTC.

The chain uses TRBV6-1 and TRBJ1-3; D may be TRBD1 (6 bases). In germline, CDR1 is MNHNS, CDR2 SASEGT. CDR3 size: 15 residues. V lost 3 bases and J lost 3, with 12 bases in between. CDR3 residues: CASSDRGAGGNTIYF. CDR3 coding DNA: TGTGCCAGCAGTGATCGGGGGGCCGGTGGAAACACCATATATTTT.

The rearrangement links TRBV5-5 to TRBJ1-2; D is perhaps TRBD1 (6 bases). This CDR3 is 13 amino acids long. V shed 1 base and J shed 4 bases, with 8 bases lying between them. The germline V gene encodes CDR1 SGHKS and CDR2 YYEKEE (reference sequence). CDR3 sequence (DNA): TGTGCCAGCAGCTTGCTAGGGGGCTATGGCTACACCTTC. Translating it yields CASSLLGGYGYTF.

This chain uses TRBV19 with TRBJ2-7; tentatively, D is TRBD2 (5 bases). Looked up from germline, CDR1 is LNHDA and CDR2 is SQIVND (reference sequence). V was pared by 2 bases and J by 3 bases, with 14 bases between. This CDR3 contains 15 residues. The CDR3 DNA sequence: TGTGCCAGTAGTATAACCCGCCCGGGAAGCTACGAGCAGTACTTC. Protein sequence: CASSITRPGSYEQYF.

The rearrangement links TRBV6-5 to TRBJ1-1; weak D call: TRBD1 (5 bases). CDR1 and CDR2 from the germline V gene are MNHEY and SVGAGI. This CDR3 region has 12 residues. Trimming took off 10 bases at V and 5 bases at J, with 14 bases between the two ends. CDR3 nucleotide sequence: TGTGCCACAAACCTTGGGGGGACTGAAGCTTTCTTT. Translating gives CATNLGGTEAFF.

The CDR3 bases are TGTGCCAGCAGCTATGGGACAGGGAAGGAGACCCAGTACTTC. Amino acids: CASSYGTGKETQYF. This chain links TRBV7-9 with TRBJ2-5; 9 nucleotides align to TRBD1. CDR1 is SEHNR and CDR2 is FQNEAQ in the germline V gene (reference sequence). With 4 bases clipped from V and 5 bases from J, the junction kept 5 bases outside the gene matches. The CDR3 runs 14 residues.

The CDR3 nucleotides are TGTGCCATCAAACCGGGAACCTTCCAGGACAATGAGCAGTTCTTC. Protein sequence: CAIKPGTFQDNEQFF. The chain employs TRBV2 and TRBJ2-1; D is perhaps TRBD2 (5 bases). Trimming took 10 bases from V and 5 from J, leaving 21 bases between them. CDR3 length: 15 residues. Germline V gene sequence: CDR1 SNHLY, CDR2 FYNNEI.

CDR3 DNA sequence: TGTGCCAGTAGTACGCGGGACGGTCGAAACTACAATGAGCAGTTCTTC. Translated: CASSTRDGRNYNEQFF. V and J are TRBV19 and TRBJ2-1, with a possible D match to TRBD2 (6 bases). With 4 bases removed from V and 3 bases from J, the gap between germline ends came to 16 bases. Looked up from germline, CDR1 is LNHDA and CDR2 is SQIVND (reference sequence). The CDR3 sequence is 16 residues long.

In DNA form, the CDR3 reads TGTGCCAGCAGCGCGGGACAGTTGTTTGCTGGAAACACCATATATTTT. Protein product: CASSAGQLFAGNTIYF. The V and J genes are TRBV11-1 and TRBJ1-3, with 7 bases identical to TRBD1. CDR1 is SGHAT and CDR2 is FQDESV in the germline V gene (reference sequence). The junction had 9 bases not matched to a gene; V was cut back by 5 bases and J by 2 bases. The CDR3 is 16 amino acids.

The V gene is TRBV5-1, the J gene TRBJ1-2, with TRBD1 matching 10 bases. Germline V gene lookup returns CDR1 SGHRS and CDR2 YFSETQ. The CDR3 consists of 14 residues. V lost 4 bases and J lost 8; bases outside the gene matches: 8. The CDR3 protein is CASSTRDRGGGYTF. The CDR3 DNA sequence: TGCGCCAGCAGCACCCGGGACAGGGGAGGCGGCTACACCTTC.

The V gene is TRBV30, the J gene TRBJ1-5; 9 nucleotides agree with TRBD1. Germline CDR1 GTSNPN, CDR2 SVGIG (reference sequence). The CDR3 has 15 amino acids. V shed 0 bases and J 5 bases; nucleotides not matched to a gene: 5. The CDR3 here is CAWSVQGQGDQPQHF. CDR3 DNA: TGTGCCTGGAGTGTACAGGGACAGGGTGATCAGCCCCAGCATTTT.

The chain joins TRBV29-1 to TRBJ2-5; the D gene is possibly TRBD1 (6 bases). V was shortened by 5 bases and J by 1 base, with 14 bases between the two germline ends. This CDR3 contains 14 residues. CDR1 and CDR2 (germline): SQVTM, ANQGSEA. This CDR3 reads CSVSPGQTQETQYF. The CDR3 DNA sequence: TGCAGCGTTAGCCCTGGACAGACCCAAGAGACCCAGTACTTC.

This clone showed up just a few times. V and J are TRBV10-3 and TRBJ2-2; D gene unclear. Trimming took off 3 bases at V and 2 bases at J, with 10 bases between the two ends. Germline V gene data show CDR1 as ENHRY and CDR2 as SYGVKD. The CDR3 is 15 residues long. CDR3 DNA: TGTGCCATCAGTGACGAACGGGTCAACACCGGGGAGCTGTTTTTT. This codes for CAISDERVNTGELFF.

J is TRBJ2-7 and V is TRBV11-2; 7 bases fit TRBD1. The CDR3 is 15 amino acids. From germline, CDR1 is SGHAT and CDR2 FQNNGV. Trimming cost V 5 bases and J 4 bases; bases outside gene matches: 11. In nucleotides, the CDR3 is TGTGCCAGCAGCCCGAACCAGGACAGGCTTTACGAGCAGTACTTC. This codes for CASSPNQDRLYEQYF.

This chain uses TRBV11-3 with TRBJ2-3; tentative D call: TRBD2 (5 bases). Trimming shortened V by 2 bases and J by 2 bases, and 11 bases separated the two germline ends. The CDR3 runs 15 residues. The V gene's germline CDR1 is SGHNT and CDR2 YENEEA. As DNA, the CDR3 is TGTGCCAGCAGCTTAAGCTTCGGGGACACAGATACGCAGTATTTT. It yields the protein CASSLSFGDTDTQYF.

The J gene is TRBJ1-2, the V gene TRBV4-1; D gene unclear. This CDR3 contains 16 residues. Trimming removed 3 bases at V and 8 bases at J, with 22 bases between. Germline V gene data show CDR1 as MGHRA and CDR2 as YSYEKL. The CDR3 region is CASSHPQAAGALGYTF. In DNA form, the CDR3 reads TGCGCCAGCAGCCACCCCCAAGCGGCGGGAGCCCTAGGCTACACCTTC.

This sequence joins TRBV5-6 and TRBJ2-3; 7 bases are a match to TRBD2. The germline gives CDR1 SGHDT, CDR2 YYEEEE. The CDR3 covers 14 residues. J lost 5 bases, V lost 4 bases, and 7 bases had no gene match. The CDR3 DNA reads as TGTGCCAGCAGCCCAAGACTAGCAAAAGATACGCAGTATTTT. This translates into CASSPRLAKDTQYF.

The chain is built from TRBV5-4 and TRBJ1-2; D possibly corresponds to TRBD1 (6 bases). Germline values: CDR1 SGHNT, CDR2 YYREEE (reference sequence). This CDR3 has 14 residues. V shed 5 bases and J shed 5 bases, with 16 bases lying between them. Here the CDR3 reads CASRRTAEEYGYTF. For the CDR3, the DNA is TGTGCCAGCAGGAGGACAGCCGAGGAGTATGGCTACACCTTC.

The chain recombines TRBV11-2 with TRBJ2-7; the match to TRBD1 covers 10 bases. Per the germline V gene, CDR1 is SGHAT and CDR2 is FQNNGV. The CDR3 consists of 14 residues. Unmatched junction bases numbered 6, after V lost 6 bases and J lost 4 bases. The CDR3 protein is CASRGDRGGYEQYF. In DNA, the CDR3 is TGTGCCAGCAGGGGGGACAGGGGCGGTTACGAGCAGTACTTC.

The chain recombines TRBV6-6 with TRBJ2-3; D call uncertain. The germline gives CDR1 MNHNY, CDR2 SVGAGI (reference sequence). Trimming stripped 5 bases from V and 1 base from J, with 10 bases between. This CDR3 contains 14 residues. In DNA form, the CDR3 reads TGTGCCAGCAGTCACGAACCAGGCACAGATACGCAGTATTTT. Amino acids: CASSHEPGTDTQYF.

The chain carries TRBV12-3 or TRBV12-4 and TRBJ2-1; weak D call: TRBD2 (5 bases). The CDR3 extends over 13 amino acids. Trimming cost V 5 bases and J 9 bases, with 14 bases left between them. The CDR3 nucleotides are TGTGCCAGCAGTCGCGCAACTAGAGGTGAGCAGTTCTTC. Its protein product is CASSRATRGEQFF.

The V and J genes are TRBV15 and TRBJ2-2, with a weak D call TRBD1 (6 bases). This CDR3 comprises 15 residues. Deletions cut 5 bases from V and 3 bases from J, with 13 bases between. Germline CDR1 and CDR2: LNHNV and YYDKDF (reference sequence). CDR3 sequence: CATSPRQAYTGELFF. The CDR3 DNA follows: TGTGCCACCAGCCCCCGACAGGCCTACACCGGGGAGCTGTTTTTT.

The chain links TRBV5-1 to TRBJ2-7; TRBD2 aligns across 9 bases. The ends lost 3 bases at V and 0 bases at J; junction bases unmatched: 19. Per germline, CDR1 SGHRS and CDR2 YFSETQ. The CDR3 is made up of 20 amino acids. The CDR3 loop reads CASSSNLLAGGQLLSYEQYF. As DNA, the CDR3 is TGCGCCAGCAGCTCCAACCTACTAGCGGGCGGGCAATTACTCTCCTACGAGCAGTACTTC.

The rearrangement links TRBV4-1 to TRBJ2-5; D is undetermined. The length of the CDR3 is 13 residues. V dropped 1 base and J dropped 5 bases, with 8 bases sitting between them. Germline values: CDR1 MGHRA, CDR2 YSYEKL. In DNA, the CDR3 is TGCGCCAGCAGCCAAGCACTTCGGGAGACCCAGTACTTC. As protein: CASSQALRETQYF.

The chain joins TRBV6-2 or TRBV6-3 to TRBJ1-5; perhaps TRBD1 as D (5 bases). The CDR3 covers 15 residues. Germline CDR1 reads MNHEY; CDR2 reads SVGEGT. V was shortened by 3 bases and J by 4 bases, with 13 bases between the two germline ends. The CDR3, as DNA: TGTGCCAGCAGTTATTGGGGGGAGGGGAATCAGCCCCAGCATTTT. Translated: CASSYWGEGNQPQHF.